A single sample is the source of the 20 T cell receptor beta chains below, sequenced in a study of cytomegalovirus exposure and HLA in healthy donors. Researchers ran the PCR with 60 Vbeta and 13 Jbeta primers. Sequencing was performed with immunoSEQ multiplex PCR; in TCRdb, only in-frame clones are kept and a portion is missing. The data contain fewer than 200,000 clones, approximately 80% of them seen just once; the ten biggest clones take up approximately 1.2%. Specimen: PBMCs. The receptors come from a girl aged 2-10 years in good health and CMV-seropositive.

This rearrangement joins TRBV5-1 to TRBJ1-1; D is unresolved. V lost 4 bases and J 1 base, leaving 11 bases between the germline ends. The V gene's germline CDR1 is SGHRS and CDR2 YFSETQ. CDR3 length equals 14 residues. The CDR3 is CASSPSDGNTEAFF. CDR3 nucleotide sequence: TGCGCCAGCAGCCCTAGCGATGGGAACACTGAAGCTTTCTTT.

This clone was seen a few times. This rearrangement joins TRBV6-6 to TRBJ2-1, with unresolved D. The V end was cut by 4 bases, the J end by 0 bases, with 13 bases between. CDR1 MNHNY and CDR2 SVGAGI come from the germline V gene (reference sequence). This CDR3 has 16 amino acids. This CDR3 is CASSSHVASSYNEQFF. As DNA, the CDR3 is TGTGCCAGCAGTTCCCACGTAGCCTCCTCCTACAATGAGCAGTTCTTC.

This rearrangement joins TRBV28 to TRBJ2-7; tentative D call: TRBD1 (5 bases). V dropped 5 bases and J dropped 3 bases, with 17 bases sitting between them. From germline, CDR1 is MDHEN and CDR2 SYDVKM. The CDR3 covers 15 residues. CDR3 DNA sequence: TGTGCCAGCAGTCCTCCCAGGGTAGGGCTCTACGAGCAGTACTTC. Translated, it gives CASSPPRVGLYEQYF.

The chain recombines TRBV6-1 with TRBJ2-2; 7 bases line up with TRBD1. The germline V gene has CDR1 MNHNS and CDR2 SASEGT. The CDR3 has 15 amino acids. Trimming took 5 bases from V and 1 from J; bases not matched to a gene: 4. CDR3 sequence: CASSWAGGNTGELFF. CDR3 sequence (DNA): TGTGCCAGCAGTTGGGCAGGGGGGAACACCGGGGAGCTGTTTTTT.

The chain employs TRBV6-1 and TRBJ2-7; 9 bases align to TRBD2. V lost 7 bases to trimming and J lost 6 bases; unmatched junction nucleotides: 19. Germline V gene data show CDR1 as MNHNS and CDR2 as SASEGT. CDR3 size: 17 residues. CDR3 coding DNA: TGTGCCAGCACTGAGAGAAGGGGGGCTAGCGGGGCGGGCGAGCAGTACTTC. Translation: CASTERRGASGAGEQYF.

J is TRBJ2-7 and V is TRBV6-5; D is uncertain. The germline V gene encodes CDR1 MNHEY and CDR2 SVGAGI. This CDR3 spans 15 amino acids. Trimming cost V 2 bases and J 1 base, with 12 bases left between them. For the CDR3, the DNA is TGTGCCAGCAGTTACCGTTTGTATAGTTCCTACGAGCAGTACTTC. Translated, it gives CASSYRLYSSYEQYF.

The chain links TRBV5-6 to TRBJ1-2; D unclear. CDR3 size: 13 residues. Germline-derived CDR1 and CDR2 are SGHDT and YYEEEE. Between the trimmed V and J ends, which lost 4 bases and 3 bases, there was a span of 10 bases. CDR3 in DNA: TGTGCCAGCAGCGGAGTAGAGCACTATGGCTACACCTTC. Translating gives CASSGVEHYGYTF.

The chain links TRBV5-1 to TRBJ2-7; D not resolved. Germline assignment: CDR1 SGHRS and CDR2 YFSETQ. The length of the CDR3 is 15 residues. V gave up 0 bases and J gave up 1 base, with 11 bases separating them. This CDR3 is CASSLGDTESYEQYF. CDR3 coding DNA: TGCGCCAGCAGCTTGGGAGACACTGAGTCCTACGAGCAGTACTTC.

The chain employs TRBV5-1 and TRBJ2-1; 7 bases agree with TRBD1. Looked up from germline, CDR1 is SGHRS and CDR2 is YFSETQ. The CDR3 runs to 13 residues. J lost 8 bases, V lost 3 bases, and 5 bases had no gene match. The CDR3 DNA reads TGCGCCAGCAGCTCGACAGGGTTTGATGAGCAGTTCTTC. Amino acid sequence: CASSSTGFDEQFF.

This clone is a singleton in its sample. CDR3 coding DNA: TGTGCCAGCACCACTGTCTCACCCCTCCACTTT. Its protein is CASTTVSPLHF. J is TRBJ1-6 and V is TRBV5-8; D remains ambiguous. Germline lookup yields CDR1 SGHTS and CDR2 YDEGEE. V lost 6 bases, J lost 10 bases, and 8 bases lay in between. The CDR3 has 11 residues.

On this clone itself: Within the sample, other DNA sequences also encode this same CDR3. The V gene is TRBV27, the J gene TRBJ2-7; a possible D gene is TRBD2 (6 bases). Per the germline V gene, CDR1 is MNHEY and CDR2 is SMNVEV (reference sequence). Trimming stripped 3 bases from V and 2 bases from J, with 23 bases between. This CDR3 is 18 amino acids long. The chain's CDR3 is CASSFSRAGPSPTYEQYF. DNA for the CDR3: TGTGCCAGCAGTTTCTCTCGAGCGGGCCCTTCCCCAACCTACGAGCAGTACTTC.

In nucleotides, the CDR3 is TGTGCCAGCAGCTTAGGGGTCGGGAGCTCTGGAAACACCATATATTTT. This translates into CASSLGVGSSGNTIYF. This rearrangement joins TRBV7-9 to TRBJ1-3; D unresolved. V was cut by 1 base and J by 0 bases, with 10 bases left in between. The CDR3 covers 16 residues. CDR1 is SEHNR, CDR2 FQNEAQ, per germline (reference sequence).

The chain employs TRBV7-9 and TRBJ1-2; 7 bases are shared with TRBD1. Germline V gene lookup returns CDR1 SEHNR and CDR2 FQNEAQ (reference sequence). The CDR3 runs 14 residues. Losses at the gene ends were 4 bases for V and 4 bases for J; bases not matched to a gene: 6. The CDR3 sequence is CASSSDRDGYGYTF. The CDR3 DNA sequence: TGTGCCAGCAGCTCCGACAGGGACGGCTATGGCTACACCTTC. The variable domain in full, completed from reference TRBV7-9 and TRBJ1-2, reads DTGVSQNPRHKITKRGQNVTFRCDPISEHNRLYWYRQTLGQGPEFLTYFQNEAQLEKSRLLSDRFSAERPKGSFSTLEIQRTEQGDSAMYLCASSSDRDGYGYTFGSGTRLTVV.

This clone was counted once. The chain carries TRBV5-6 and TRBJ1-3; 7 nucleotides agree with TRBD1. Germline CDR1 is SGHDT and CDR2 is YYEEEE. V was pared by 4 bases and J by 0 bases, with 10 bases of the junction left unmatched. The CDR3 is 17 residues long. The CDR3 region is CASSLYRGPSSGNTIYF. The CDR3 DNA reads TGTGCCAGCAGCCTTTACAGGGGACCCAGCTCTGGAAACACCATATATTTT.

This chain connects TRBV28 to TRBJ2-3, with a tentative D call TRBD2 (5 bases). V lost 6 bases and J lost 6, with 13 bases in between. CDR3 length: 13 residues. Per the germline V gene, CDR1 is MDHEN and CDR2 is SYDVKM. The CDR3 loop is CASSLYRGDTQYF. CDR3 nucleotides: TGTGCCAGCAGCCTCTACCGAGGGGATACGCAGTATTTT. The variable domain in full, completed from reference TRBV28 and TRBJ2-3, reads DVKVTQSSRYLVKRTGEKVFLECVQDMDHENMFWYRQDPGLGLRLIYFSYDVKMKEKGDIPEGYSVSREKKERFSLILESASTNQTSMYLCASSLYRGDTQYFGPGTRLTVL.

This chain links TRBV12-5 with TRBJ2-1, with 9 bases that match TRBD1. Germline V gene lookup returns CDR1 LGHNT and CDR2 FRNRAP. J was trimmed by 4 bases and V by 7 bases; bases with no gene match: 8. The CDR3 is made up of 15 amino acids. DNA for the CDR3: TGTGCTAGTGCCGCCCGGGACAGGGTTTACAATGAGCAGTTCTTC. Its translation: CASAARDRVYNEQFF.

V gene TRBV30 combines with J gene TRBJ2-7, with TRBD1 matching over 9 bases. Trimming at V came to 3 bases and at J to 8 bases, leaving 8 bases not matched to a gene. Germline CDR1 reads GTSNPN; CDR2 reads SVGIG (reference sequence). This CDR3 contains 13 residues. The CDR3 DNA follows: TGTGCCTGGAGCCAACCGGGACAGGGAAAGCAGTACTTC. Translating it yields CAWSQPGQGKQYF.

As DNA, the CDR3 is TGCGCCAGCAGTCAACCGCCGGGACAGGGGCCTTCGGCTGAAGCTTTCTTT. Translation gives CASSQPPGQGPSAEAFF. The chain uses TRBV23-1 and TRBJ1-1, with 10 bases identical to TRBD1. TRBV23-1 is an open reading frame, and its role is uncertain. V was pared by 2 bases and J by 6 bases, with 12 bases of the junction left unmatched. The CDR3 has 17 amino acids.

The CDR3 sequence is CASGLGGLTEAFF. CDR3 in DNA: TGTGCTAGTGGTTTGGGCGGGCTCACTGAAGCTTTCTTT. J is TRBJ1-1 and V is TRBV12-5; D is unclear. The CDR3 runs to 13 residues. Germline V gene data show CDR1 as LGHNT and CDR2 as FRNRAP. V was cut by 1 base and J by 4 bases, with 7 bases left in between.

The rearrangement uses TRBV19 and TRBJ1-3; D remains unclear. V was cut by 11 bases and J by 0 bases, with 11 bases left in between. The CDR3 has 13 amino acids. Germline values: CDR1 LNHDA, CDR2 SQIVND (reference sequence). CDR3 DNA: TGTGCCTCAAGTTCGAGCTCTGGAAACACCATATATTTT. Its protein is CASSSSSGNTIYF. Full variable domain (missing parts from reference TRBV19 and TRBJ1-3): DGGITQSPKYLFRKEGQNVTLSCEQNLNHDAMYWYRQDPGQGLRLIYYSQIVNDFQKGDIAEGYSVSREKKESFPLTVTSAQKNPTAFYLCASSSSSGNTIYFGEGSWLTVV.